These 21 T cell receptor beta chains were all obtained from the same sample, sequenced in a study of vaccination effects on CD4 cells after COVID-19. TCRdb keeps only in-frame clones here, not all; method: immunoSEQ multiplex PCR. The sample has about 50,000 clones, about 70% seen once. Culturing for around 10 days preceded CD4+ T cell isolation. The person had PCR-confirmed SARS-CoV-2 infection between March and December 2020. The participants, recipients of two vaccine doses, got either BNT162b2 or mRNA-1273. Antigens for these TCRs are unknown. Here the sequenced sample was CD4+ T cells from PBMCs cultured without peptide, taken after COVID-19 vaccination. These receptors originate from a human donor who had a prior SARS-CoV-2 infection.

J is TRBJ1-2 and V is TRBV5-6, with TRBD1 matching over 9 bases. The CDR3 runs 12 residues. The trim removed 2 bases at V and 9 bases at J, leaving 2 bases unmatched. Germline loops: CDR1 SGHDT, CDR2 YYEEEE. The chain's CDR3 is CASSFTGGSYTF. Here the CDR3 DNA reads TGTGCCAGCAGCTTTACAGGGGGCAGCTACACCTTC. The whole variable domain, filled in from reference TRBV5-6 and TRBJ1-2, reads DAGVTQSPTHLIKTRGQQVTLRCSPKSGHDTVSWYQQALGQGPQFIFQYYEEEERQRGNFPDRFSGHQFPNYSSELNVNALLLGDSALYLCASSFTGGSYTFGSGTRLTVV.

There are a few counts of this clone. This chain connects TRBV14 to TRBJ2-3; D may match TRBD1 or TRBD2 (5 bases each). CDR3 size: 13 residues. The germline V gene encodes CDR1 SGHDN and CDR2 FVKESK. V lost 3 bases and J 13 bases, leaving 17 bases between the germline ends. CDR3 region: CASSQRLPGRKYF. The CDR3 DNA reads TGTGCCAGCAGCCAGCGACTACCGGGGCGAAAGTATTTT. Filled out from reference TRBV14 and TRBJ2-3, the complete variable domain reads EAGVTQFPSHSVIEKGQTVTLRCDPISGHDNLYWYRRVMGKEIKFLLHFVKESKQDESGMPNNRFLAERTGGTYSTLKVQPAELEDSGVYFCASSQRLPGRKYFGPGTRLTVL.

This clone showed up just a few times. This chain links TRBV5-1 with TRBJ2-7; 11 bases agree with TRBD2. The CDR3 has 14 amino acids. V was pared by 1 base and J by 3 bases, with 0 bases of the junction left unmatched. From germline, CDR1 is SGHRS and CDR2 YFSETQ. CDR3 loop: CASSLTSGSYEQYF. DNA of the CDR3: TGCGCCAGCAGCTTGACTAGCGGGAGCTACGAGCAGTACTTC.

This clone has more than one count but fewer than ten. The rearrangement uses TRBV7-2 and TRBJ2-7, with D perhaps assigned TRBD1 or TRBD2 (5 bases each). CDR1 is SGHTA, CDR2 FQGNSA, per germline. This CDR3 has 16 amino acids. Trimming removed 5 bases from V and 4 bases from J, with 21 bases in between. The CDR3 nucleotides read TGTGCCAGCAGCCCAGACCGGGACCCCCGGGCTTACGAGCAGTACTTC. It is translated as CASSPDRDPRAYEQYF.

This rearrangement joins TRBV6-5 to TRBJ2-7, with D possibly being TRBD1 (6 bases). CDR1 and CDR2 (germline): MNHEY, SVGAGI. V lost 6 bases, J lost 1 base, and 10 bases lay in between. The CDR3 extends over 13 amino acids. As DNA, the CDR3 is TGTGCCAGCAGCGTAGACAGGTCCTACGAGCAGTACTTC. Its translation is CASSVDRSYEQYF.

The gene calls are TRBV2 and TRBJ1-3; D is unclear. The V end was cut by 7 bases, the J end by 0 bases, with 10 bases between. The CDR3 has 14 amino acids. Germline V lookup: CDR1 SNHLY, CDR2 FYNNEI. DNA of the CDR3: TGTGCCAGCACCGGGCCTTACTCTGGAAACACCATATATTTT. This codes for CASTGPYSGNTIYF.

The V call is TRBV18, the J call TRBJ2-1; 7 bases are a match to TRBD2. The trim removed 3 bases at V and 9 bases at J, leaving 8 bases unmatched. Germline lookup yields CDR1 KGHSH and CDR2 LQKENI. This CDR3 region has 14 residues. In nucleotides, the CDR3 is TGTGCCAGCTCACCCGGACTAGTCGGGGGTGAGCAGTTCTTC. It yields the protein CASSPGLVGGEQFF.

This clone was seen a single time. V usage is TRBV2 and J usage is TRBJ1-1; unclear D gene. V lost 2 bases to trimming and J lost 4 bases, with 11 bases between them. The CDR3 has 14 residues. The germline V gene has CDR1 SNHLY and CDR2 FYNNEI. CDR3 bases: TGTGCCAGCAGTGAACTCGAATCGACCACTGAAGCTTTCTTT. This translates into CASSELESTTEAFF.

The V and J genes are TRBV6-5 and TRBJ2-1; weak D call: TRBD1 (6 bases). The CDR3 extends over 14 amino acids. V was pared by 4 bases and J by 4 bases, with 11 bases between. The germline CDR1 and CDR2 sequences are MNHEY and SVGAGI. The CDR3 reads CASSSDGQYNEQFF. CDR3 in DNA: TGTGCCAGCAGTTCCGACGGACAGTACAATGAGCAGTTCTTC.

V gene TRBV2 combines with J gene TRBJ2-2; weak D call: TRBD2 (7 bases). Germline V gene lookup returns CDR1 SNHLY and CDR2 FYNNEI. The V and J ends lost 4 bases and 7 bases respectively, with 16 bases between them. CDR3 length equals 15 residues. The CDR3 sequence is CASSAMGGRVGELFF. In nucleotides, the CDR3 is TGTGCCAGCAGTGCAATGGGGGGGCGGGTCGGGGAGCTGTTTTTT.

This clone was found a few times. The chain joins TRBV7-3 to TRBJ2-7; possibly TRBD1 or TRBD2 for D (6 bases each). From germline, CDR1 is SGHTA and CDR2 FQGTGA. This CDR3 spans 15 amino acids. V lost 4 bases and J lost 1, with 14 bases in between. CDR3 nucleotide sequence: TGTGCCAGCAGCTCCATCGGGGGCAGTTCCTACGAGCAGTACTTC. Amino acid sequence: CASSSIGGSSYEQYF.

The J gene is TRBJ2-1, the V gene TRBV27; D is possibly TRBD2 (6 bases). The V end was cut by 3 bases, the J end by 9 bases, with 12 bases between. The CDR3 runs 13 residues. Per germline, CDR1 MNHEY and CDR2 SMNVEV (reference sequence). The chain's CDR3 is CASSFLRRGEQFF. The DNA for the CDR3 is TGTGCCAGCAGTTTTCTCCGGCGGGGTGAGCAGTTCTTC.

This clone was counted between two and nine times. The chain employs TRBV4-2 and TRBJ1-2; D is unclear. Germline V lookup: CDR1 LGHNA, CDR2 YNFKEQ. V gave up 1 base and J gave up 8 bases, with 14 bases separating them. CDR3 length: 14 residues. The CDR3 region is CASSQGANSGGYTF. The CDR3 DNA reads TGTGCCAGCAGCCAAGGTGCGAATTCCGGCGGCTACACCTTC.

The table lists this clone with a count of one. This chain connects TRBV4-1 to TRBJ2-1; no definite D call. CDR1 and CDR2 from the germline V gene are MGHRA and YSYEKL. This CDR3 region has 15 residues. The V gene lost 7 bases and the J gene lost 0 bases, with 13 bases spanning the gap. The chain's CDR3 is CASKSPLSSYNEQFF. The CDR3 nucleotides read TGCGCCAGCAAAAGCCCACTGAGCTCCTACAATGAGCAGTTCTTC.

The gene calls are TRBV5-1 and TRBJ2-5; tentative D call: TRBD2 (5 bases). The germline V gene has CDR1 SGHRS and CDR2 YFSETQ. Trimming removed 4 bases at V and 5 bases at J, with 21 bases between. The CDR3 has 16 residues. This CDR3 is CASSPTSIGRGETQYF. In DNA, the CDR3 is TGCGCCAGCAGCCCCACTTCTATTGGGCGAGGGGAGACCCAGTACTTC.

The chain couples TRBV6-1 to TRBJ2-5, with D tentatively TRBD2 (5 bases). Trimming stripped 1 base from V and 5 bases from J, with 14 bases between. Per germline, CDR1 MNHNS and CDR2 SASEGT. This CDR3 spans 15 amino acids. This chain's CDR3 is CASSEEGSWRETQYF. CDR3 nucleotides: TGTGCCAGCAGTGAAGAAGGTAGCTGGAGGGAGACCCAGTACTTC.

V is TRBV7-2 and J is TRBJ1-4; D might be TRBD1 (5 bases). This CDR3 is 14 amino acids long. CDR1 SGHTA and CDR2 FQGNSA come from the germline V gene. Deletions cut 3 bases from V and 2 bases from J, with 7 bases between. CDR3: CASSFGATNEKLFF. The CDR3 DNA reads TGTGCCAGCAGCTTTGGGGCTACTAATGAAAAACTGTTTTTT.

The chain couples TRBV7-3 to TRBJ2-1; D unclear. CDR1 SGHTA and CDR2 FQGTGA come from the germline V gene. Trimming shortened V by 3 bases and J by 6 bases, and 9 bases separated the two germline ends. The CDR3 totals 13 residues. CDR3 residues: CASSFIPRNEQFF. The DNA for the CDR3 is TGTGCCAGCAGCTTTATACCCCGCAATGAGCAGTTCTTC. The complete variable domain, with remaining parts taken from reference TRBV7-3 and TRBJ2-1, reads GAGVSQTPSNKVTEKGKYVELRCDPISGHTALYWYRQSLGQGPEFLIYFQGTGAADDSGLPNDRFFAVRPEGSVSTLKIQRTERGDSAVYLCASSFIPRNEQFFGPGTRLTVL.

The rearrangement joins TRBV11-3 to TRBJ1-1; D not resolved. CDR3 length: 14 residues. Trimming left V 6 bases short and J 1 base short, with 12 bases between. The V gene's germline CDR1 is SGHNT and CDR2 YENEEA. In DNA, the CDR3 is TGTGCCAGCAGTCTCGCTTGGGCGAACACTGAAGCTTTCTTT. This codes for CASSLAWANTEAFF.

This clone was found a few times. The V gene is TRBV15, the J gene TRBJ2-5, with unresolved D. The CDR3 sequence is 16 residues long. Looked up from germline, CDR1 is LNHNV and CDR2 is YYDKDF (reference sequence). V was cut by 0 bases and J by 0 bases, with 11 bases left in between. The chain's CDR3 is CATSRERLRYQETQYF. The CDR3 coding sequence is TGTGCCACCAGCAGAGAGAGACTCAGGTACCAAGAGACCCAGTACTTC.

This chain joins TRBV20-1 and TRBJ2-3, with 10 bases that match TRBD1. This CDR3 has 17 amino acids. CDR1 is DFQATT, CDR2 SNEGSKA, per germline (reference sequence). Germline trimming cut 3 bases from V and 2 bases from J; bases unmatched to any gene: 11. The CDR3 sequence is CSASRSRDRGFTDTQYF. The CDR3 bases are TGCAGTGCTAGTAGGTCCCGGGACAGGGGTTTCACAGATACGCAGTATTTT.